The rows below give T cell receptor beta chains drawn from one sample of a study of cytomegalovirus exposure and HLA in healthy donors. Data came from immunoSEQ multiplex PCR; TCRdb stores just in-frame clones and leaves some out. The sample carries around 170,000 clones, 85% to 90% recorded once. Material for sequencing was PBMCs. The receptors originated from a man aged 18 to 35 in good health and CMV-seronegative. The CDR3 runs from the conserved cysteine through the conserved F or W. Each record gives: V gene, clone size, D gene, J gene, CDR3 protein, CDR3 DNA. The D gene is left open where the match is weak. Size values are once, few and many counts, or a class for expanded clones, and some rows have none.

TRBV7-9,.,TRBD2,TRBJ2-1,CASSSTSGVYNEQFF,TGTGCCAGCAGCTCGACTAGCGGGGTGTACAATGAGCAGTTCTTC
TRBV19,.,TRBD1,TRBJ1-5,CASSPTGRRNQPQHF,TGTGCCAGTAGCCCGACAGGGAGGCGCAATCAGCCCCAGCATTTT
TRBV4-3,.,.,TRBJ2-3,CASSQDGRGSADTQYF,TGCGCCAGCAGCCAAGACGGTAGGGGGAGCGCAGATACGCAGTATTTT
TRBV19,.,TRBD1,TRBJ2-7,CASSITGGGYEQYF,TGTGCCAGTAGTATTACAGGGGGCGGTTACGAGCAGTACTTC
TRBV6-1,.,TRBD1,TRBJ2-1,CASRGQGAYNEQFF,TGTGCCAGCAGAGGACAGGGGGCTTACAATGAGCAGTTCTTC
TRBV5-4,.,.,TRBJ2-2,CASSSGESFGELFF,TGTGCCAGCAGCTCCGGGGAAAGCTTTGGGGAGCTGTTTTTT
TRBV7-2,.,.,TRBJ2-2,CASSSAPGISGELFF,TGTGCCAGCAGTTCAGCCCCAGGGATCAGCGGGGAGCTGTTTTTT
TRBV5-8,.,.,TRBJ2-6,CASSQDSGSGANVLTF,TGTGCCAGCAGCCAAGATTCGGGCTCTGGGGCCAACGTCCTGACTTTC
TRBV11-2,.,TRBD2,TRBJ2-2,CASSSPGGGVNTGELFF,TGTGCCAGCAGCTCCCCGGGGGGAGGGGTGAACACCGGGGAGCTGTTTTTT
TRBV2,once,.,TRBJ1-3,CASSGQAHSGNTIYF,TGTGCCAGCAGTGGACAGGCCCACTCTGGAAACACCATATATTTT
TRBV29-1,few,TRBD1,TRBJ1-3,CSVRQGAGNTIYF,TGCAGCGTCCGACAGGGGGCTGGAAACACCATATATTTT
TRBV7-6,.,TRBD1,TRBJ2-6,CASSQGGQVRRSGANVLTF,TGTGCCAGCAGCCAGGGGGGACAGGTTCGACGCTCTGGGGCCAACGTCCTGACTTTC
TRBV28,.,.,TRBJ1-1,CAGQPEAFF,TGTGCCGGCCAACCTGAAGCTTTCTTT
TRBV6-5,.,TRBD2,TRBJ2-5,CASSYRGGRQETQYF,TGTGCCAGCAGTTACCGCGGGGGGCGCCAAGAGACCCAGTACTTC